This T cell receptor (beta chain) was documented in a study of beta chain features in type 1 diabetes. Regarding this clone: Its antigen is as yet unknown. Sequence at one end of the junction differs from germline and may be a read error. The sample contains more than one DNA sequence encoding this CDR3.

Expressed TCRB transcripts got sequenced, as all isolated RNA was reverse transcribed. Sequenced by immunoSEQ multiplex PCR; TCRdb stores in-frame clones only, minus some. The table shows around 280,000 clones, with under 8.5% occurring only once. It was via CD45RO/CCR7/CD25/CD127/CD95/CD27 that CD4+ naive, central memory, regulatory and stem cell-like memory cells were sorted. The CDR3 runs 14 residues. Germline assignment: CDR1 SGHVS and CDR2 FNYEAQ. Study results and limitations: Within patients, naive, central memory and Treg TCRB repertoires seemed more similar than within healthy donors. Cells expressing TCR highly could be over-represented by cDNA sequencing.

Specimen: central memory CD4+ T cells from blood. The sequence derives from a young woman in good health. The chain links TRBV7-6 to TRBJ2-7, with D unresolved. The CDR3 DNA sequence: TGTGCCAGCAGCTTAGCGCCTGCTTCGTACGAGCAATACTTC. Translated, it gives CASSLAPASYEQYF.